Listed below are T cell receptor beta chains from one sample, sequenced in a study of T cell clonotyping in hematopoietic cell transplantation. Only in-frame clones appear in the TCRdb table, and some are missing; sequencing was by immunoSEQ multiplex PCR. Among 45,000 to 60,000 clones listed, about nine tenths were seen once. This sample comprised peripheral blood mononuclear cells, obtained before stem cell transplant. These receptors came from a man between 60 and 70 years old with biphenotypic leukemia. Some clones in this sample may be carry-over from other donors' samples. CDR3s include the opening cysteine and the closing phenylalanine or tryptophan. D genes are given only for firm matches. Size values are once, few and many counts, or a class for expanded clones, and some rows have none.

TRBJ2-2,TRBD2,-,TRBV5-1,15,CASSTSGPNTGELFF,TGCGCCAGCAGCACTAGCGGGCCGAACACCGGGGAGCTGTTTTTT
TRBJ1-5,-,-,TRBV6-5,15,CASSYSTVRGQPQHF,TGTGCCAGCAGTTATTCGACAGTCCGGGGTCAGCCCCAGCATTTT
TRBJ2-7,-,few,TRBV7-3,13,CASSPPGGYEQYF,TGTGCCAGCAGCCCTCCTGGGGGGTACGAGCAGTACTTC
TRBJ2-3,TRBD2,-,TRBV4-3,16,CASSQDVGEGRNTQYF,TGCGCCAGCAGCCAAGATGTGGGGGAGGGCCGAAATACGCAGTATTTT
TRBJ2-2,TRBD1,few,TRBV6-1,14,CASMRGPDTGELFF,TGTGCCAGCATGAGGGGGCCTGACACCGGGGAGCTGTTTTTT
TRBJ1-2,-,-,TRBV25-1,12,CASSTGDYGYTF,TGTGCCAGCAGCACAGGAGACTATGGCTACACCTTC
TRBJ1-5,TRBD1,-,TRBV27,13,CASSLSIPGQQHF,TGTGCCAGCAGTTTATCCATCCCGGGACAGCAGCATTTT
TRBJ2-7,-,-,TRBV5-7,12,CASSLGAYEQYF,TGTGCCAGCAGCTTAGGGGCATACGAGCAGTACTTC
TRBJ2-7,TRBD2,-,TRBV7-2,15,CASSLVATSGYEQYF,TGTGCCAGCAGCTTAGTAGCGACTAGCGGCTACGAGCAGTACTTC
TRBJ2-7,TRBD2,-,TRBV4-2,16,CASSQEGTSGVYEQYF,TGTGCCAGCAGCCAAGAAGGGACTAGCGGGGTCTACGAGCAGTACTTC
TRBJ1-1,-,-,TRBV28,15,CASSLTGTLGTEAFF,TGTGCCAGCAGTCTAACTGGGACCCTGGGGACTGAAGCTTTCTTT
TRBJ1-1,-,-,TRBV30,13,CAWSVWGAGGAFF,TGTGCCTGGAGTGTGTGGGGGGCGGGAGGAGCTTTCTTT
TRBJ1-5,-,-,TRBV9,14,CASSVSADDQPQHF,TGTGCCAGCAGCGTGTCTGCGGACGATCAGCCCCAGCATTTT
TRBJ1-5,TRBD1,medium-sized,TRBV5-5,15,CASSLSGGGNQPQHF,TGTGCCAGCAGCTTGTCAGGGGGCGGCAATCAGCCCCAGCATTTT
TRBJ1-4,-,-,TRBV6-5,15,CASSHFGGWDEKLFF,TGTGCCAGCAGTCACTTTGGGGGGTGGGATGAAAAACTGTTTTTT
TRBJ1-2,-,-,TRBV19,11,CASISEYGYTF,TGTGCCAGTATATCGGAGTATGGCTACACCTTC
TRBJ2-7,TRBD1,-,TRBV6-5,14,CASSYMGDRDEQYF,TGTGCCAGCAGTTATATGGGGGACAGGGACGAGCAGTACTTC
TRBJ2-7,TRBD1,-,TRBV6-5,13,CASSLPGTGWQYF,TGTGCCAGCAGTCTACCCGGGACAGGGTGGCAGTACTTC
TRBJ2-3,-,-,TRBV19,15,CASSPTPGLTDTQYF,TGTGCCAGTAGTCCAACCCCCGGTTTGACAGATACGCAGTATTTT
TRBJ1-5,-,-,TRBV4-1,18,CASSHSADSWDGGQPQHF,TGCGCCAGCAGCCACTCCGCCGACAGTTGGGACGGGGGTCAGCCCCAGCATTTT
TRBJ1-1,-,few,TRBV6-7,19,CASSYSGTLLAALNTEAFF,TGTGCCAGCAGTTACTCGGGCACCCTCTTAGCGGCTTTGAACACTGAAGCTTTCTTT
TRBJ2-7,TRBD1,-,TRBV19,15,CASRGGDRGSYEQYF,TGTGCCAGTAGGGGCGGGGACAGGGGCTCCTACGAGCAGTACTTC
TRBJ1-5,-,-,TRBV28,14,CASSLYRARQPQHF,TGTGCCAGCAGTTTGTACAGGGCCCGACAGCCCCAGCATTTT
TRBJ2-7,-,-,TRBV28,13,CASSFGARNEQYF,TGTGCCAGCAGTTTTGGGGCGCGCAACGAGCAGTACTTC
TRBJ1-2,-,few,TRBV5-4,14,CASSLTRDPYGYTF,TGTGCCAGCAGCTTGACTAGGGACCCCTATGGCTACACCTTC
TRBJ2-7,TRBD1,-,TRBV30,12,CAWSGDSHEQYF,TGTGCCTGGAGTGGGGACAGCCACGAGCAGTACTTC